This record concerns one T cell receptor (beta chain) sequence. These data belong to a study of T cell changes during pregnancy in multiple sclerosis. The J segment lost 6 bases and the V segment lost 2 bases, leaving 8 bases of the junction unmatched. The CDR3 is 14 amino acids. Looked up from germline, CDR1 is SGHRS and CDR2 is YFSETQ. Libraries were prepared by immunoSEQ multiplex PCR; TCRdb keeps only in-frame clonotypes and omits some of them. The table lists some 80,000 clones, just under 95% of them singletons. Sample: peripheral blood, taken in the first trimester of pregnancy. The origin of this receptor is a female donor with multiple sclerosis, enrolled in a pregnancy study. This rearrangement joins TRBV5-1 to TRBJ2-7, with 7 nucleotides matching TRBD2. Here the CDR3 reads CASSFAGVRSEQYF. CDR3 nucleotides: TGCGCCAGCAGCTTTGCGGGAGTCCGATCCGAGCAGTACTTC.